The rows below give T cell receptor beta chains drawn from one sample of a study of CD8 T cells in Susac syndrome. TCRdb fed the immunoSEQ multiplex PCR reads into MiXCR, producing one record per CDR3 protein. The data hold about 110,000 distinct CDR3 sequences, with roughly 94% observed a single time. The specimen was CD8+ T cells from PBMCs. The receptors were gathered from a human donor with Susac syndrome. CDR3s include the opening cysteine and the closing phenylalanine or tryptophan. Each record gives: J gene, clone size, D gene, V gene, CDR3 DNA, CDR3 protein. D genes are given only for firm matches. Clone size is given for some rows only: seen once, a few or many times, or a class if the clone is expanded.

TRBJ1-5 once NA TRBV6-2/TRBV6-3 TGTGCCAGCAGTTACTCGCCCGGCAGCCCCCAGCCCCAGCATTTT CASSYSPGSPQPQHF
TRBJ2-1 NA NA TRBV5-6 TGTGCCAGCATGAACTCATACAATGAGCAGTTCTTC CASMNSYNEQFF
TRBJ1-2 NA TRBD1 TRBV12-3/TRBV12-4 TGTGCCAGCAGTTGGGGGGGGGACAGGGCTGGCTACACCTTC CASSWGGDRAGYTF
TRBJ2-3 NA NA TRBV27 TGTGCCAGCAGTTTGGCCCTTGTAGATACGCAGTATTTT CASSLALVDTQYF
TRBJ1-2 NA NA TRBV7-9 TGTGCCAGCACCGTAGGAGTCAACAACTATGGCTACACCTTC CASTVGVNNYGYTF
TRBJ1-2 NA NA TRBV29-1 TGCAGCGCCCGGGACAATGCCGATGTAAACTATGGCTACACCTTC CSARDNADVNYGYTF
TRBJ2-5 NA TRBD2 TRBV7-9 TGTGCCAGCAGCCCCCCTAGCGGGGGGAATCAAGAGACCCAGTACTTC CASSPPSGGNQETQYF
TRBJ1-1 NA NA TRBV7-6 TGTGCCAGCAGCTTTCTGGGGGGGAACACTGAAGCTTTCTTT CASSFLGGNTEAFF
TRBJ2-2 NA NA TRBV6-1 TGTGCCAGCAGTGAGACTAGTGAAACCGGGGAGCTGTTTTTT CASSETSETGELFF
TRBJ1-5 NA NA TRBV4-1 TGCGCCAGCAGCCAAGGTCCTGGGGGGCCTGATAGCAATCAGCCCCAGCATTTT CASSQGPGGPDSNQPQHF
TRBJ2-7 NA NA TRBV4-1 TGCGCCAGCAGCCTAGCAGTTGAGAACCCGTCCTACGAGCAGTACTTC CASSLAVENPSYEQYF
TRBJ2-4 NA TRBD1 TRBV5-1 TGCGCCAGCAGCTTACAGGGGGCGCCGATCAAAAACATTCAGTACTTC CASSLQGAPIKNIQYF
TRBJ1-5 few NA TRBV4-3 TGCGCCAGCAGCCCTAAGTGGGCCCTGATGGAGCCCCAGCATTTT CASSPKWALMEPQHF
TRBJ1-6 NA NA TRBV3-1 TGTGCCAGCAGCCAAGATGGAAGCTCCTATAATTCACCCCTCCACTTT CASSQDGSSYNSPLHF
TRBJ1-6 once NA TRBV7-2 TGTGCCAGCAGCTTAGTGTTCAGTAATTCACCCCTCCACTTT CASSLVFSNSPLHF
TRBJ2-1 NA NA TRBV3-1 TGTGCCAGCAGCCAAGAGGCCTCCTACAATGAGCAGTTCTTC CASSQEASYNEQFF
TRBJ2-7 once TRBD1 TRBV7-9 TGTGCCAGCAGATTCGGACAGGGCGACGAGCAGTACTTC CASRFGQGDEQYF
TRBJ2-1 NA NA TRBV20-1 TGCAGTGCTAGAGTGCTTGCCTACAATGAGCAGTTCTTC CSARVLAYNEQFF
TRBJ1-1 NA TRBD1 TRBV2 TGTGCCAGCAGATACAGGGGGGGACTCATGAACACTGAAGCTTTCTTT CASRYRGGLMNTEAFF
TRBJ2-1 NA NA TRBV7-9 TGTGCCAGCCTGGGGGCGATATACAATGAGCAGTTCTTC CASLGAIYNEQFF
TRBJ2-1 NA TRBD2 TRBV7-9 TGTGCCAGCAGCTATAGCGGGGAGTCCTACAATGAGCAGTTCTTC CASSYSGESYNEQFF
TRBJ2-7 once TRBD2 TRBV27 TGTGCCAGCAGTTTTACTAGCGGGGGGGGATCCGAGCAGTACTTC CASSFTSGGGSEQYF
TRBJ1-5 once NA TRBV15 TGTGCCACCAGCGACCACAATCAGCCCCAGCATTTT CATSDHNQPQHF
TRBJ2-2 NA NA TRBV29-1 TGCAGCGTTAAGGGGGGGGCCGGGGAGCTGTTTTTT CSVKGGAGELFF
TRBJ1-3 NA TRBD1 TRBV9 TGTGCCAGCAGCCCTCAGGGGGGCGGAAACACCATATATTTT CASSPQGGGNTIYF
TRBJ1-5 NA NA TRBV13 TGTGCCAGCAGCTTAGGGGGAGATAGCAATCAGCCCCAGCATTTT CASSLGGDSNQPQHF
TRBJ2-2 NA NA TRBV20-1 TGCAGTGCCGTTGGCAGGGGACTTGGCGGGGAGCTGTTTTTT CSAVGRGLGGELFF
TRBJ2-5 NA TRBD1 TRBV14 TGTGCCAGCAGCCAATATAGGGGGCGGCTTCAAGAGACCCAGTACTTC CASSQYRGRLQETQYF
TRBJ2-7 few NA TRBV11-2 TGTGCCAGCAGCTTAGGGGCCACCTACGAGCAGTACTTC CASSLGATYEQYF
TRBJ2-5 NA NA TRBV7-6 TGTGCCAGCAGCCGCACAGGGAGGGAGACCCAGTACTTC CASSRTGRETQYF
TRBJ2-7 NA TRBD1 TRBV20-1 TGCAGTGCTAGAAGGGACAGGGCGGTCGAGCAGTACTTC CSARRDRAVEQYF